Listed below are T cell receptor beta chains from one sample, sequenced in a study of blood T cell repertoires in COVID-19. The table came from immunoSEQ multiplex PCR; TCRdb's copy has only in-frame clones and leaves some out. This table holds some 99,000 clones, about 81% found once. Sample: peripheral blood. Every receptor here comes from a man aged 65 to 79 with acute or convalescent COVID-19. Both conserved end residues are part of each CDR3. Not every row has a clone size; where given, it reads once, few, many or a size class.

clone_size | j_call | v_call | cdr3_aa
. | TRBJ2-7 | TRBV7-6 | CASSPQGKPYEQYF
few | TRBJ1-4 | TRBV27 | CASSFQGAGEKLFF
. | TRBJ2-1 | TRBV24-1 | CATSDLPLAGVPDEQFF
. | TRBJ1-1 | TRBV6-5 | CASSYGQGMDTEAFF
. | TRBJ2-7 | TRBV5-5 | CASSLGTGGDSYEQYF
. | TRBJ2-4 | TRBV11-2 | CASSLAGGAKNIQYF
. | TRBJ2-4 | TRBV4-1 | CASSQDDRENIQYF
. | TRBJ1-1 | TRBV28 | CAGTLGHRTGTEAFF
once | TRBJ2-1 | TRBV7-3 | CASSGHGGASYNEQFF
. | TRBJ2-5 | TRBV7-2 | CASTLGTVQETQYF
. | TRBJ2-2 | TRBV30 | CAWSVGRGNTGELFF
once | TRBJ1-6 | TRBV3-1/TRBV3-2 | CASSPLTGLSYNSPLHF
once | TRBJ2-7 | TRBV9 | CASSVGAGGAYEQYF
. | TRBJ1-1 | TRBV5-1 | CASSLAPAGQGNTEAFF
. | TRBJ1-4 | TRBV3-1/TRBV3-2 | CASSRHRDRGEKLFF
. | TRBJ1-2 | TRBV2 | CASSIGESYGYTF
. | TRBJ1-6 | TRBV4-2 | CASSQDRIGGSSYNSPLHF
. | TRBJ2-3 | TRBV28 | CASSFPAYVASGISHSTDTQYF
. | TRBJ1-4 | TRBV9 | CASTLNGGSEEKLFF
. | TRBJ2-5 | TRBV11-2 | CASSPAQTMETQYF
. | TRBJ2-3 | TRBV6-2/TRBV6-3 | CASSYGGADTQYF
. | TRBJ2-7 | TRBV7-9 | CASSFPPGQGYEQYF
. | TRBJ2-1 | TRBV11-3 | CASSFGSGSGEQFF
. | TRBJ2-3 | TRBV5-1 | CASSLVGGDTQYF
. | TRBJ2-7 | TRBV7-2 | CASSYTGVYEQYF
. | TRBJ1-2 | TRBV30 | CAWATTGSFGYTF
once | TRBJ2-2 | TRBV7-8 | CASSLWRGDTGELFF
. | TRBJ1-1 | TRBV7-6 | CASSLAGDNTEAFF
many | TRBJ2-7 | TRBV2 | CASSASTGGEEYF
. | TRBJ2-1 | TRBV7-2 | CASSPGSGRGNEQFF
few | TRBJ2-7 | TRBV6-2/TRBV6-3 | CASSHRDRAGEEQYF
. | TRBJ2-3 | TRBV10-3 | CAISEVTGGGTDTQYF
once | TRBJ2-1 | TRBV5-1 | CASSEWSGAYNEQFF
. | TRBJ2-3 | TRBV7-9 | CASSIRQGSPLLVVGYF
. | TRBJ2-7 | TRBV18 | CASSPILASGPYEQYF
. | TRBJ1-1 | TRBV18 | CASSPRQGDEAFF
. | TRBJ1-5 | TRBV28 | CASSLDRVRPQHF
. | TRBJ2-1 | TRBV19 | CASSIASLAGGRLGHEQFF
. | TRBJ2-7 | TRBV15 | CATSRVGGYAYEQYF
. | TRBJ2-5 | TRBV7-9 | CASSFETSGTQYF
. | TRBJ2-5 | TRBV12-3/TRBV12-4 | CASSLVRETQYF
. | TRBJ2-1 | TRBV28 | CASTLSGGGVRSYNEQFF
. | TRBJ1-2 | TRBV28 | CASSTTGQGHGYTF
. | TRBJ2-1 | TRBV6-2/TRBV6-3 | CASSYPREGNNEQFF
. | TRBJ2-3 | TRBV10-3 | CAIRREGADTQYF